This T cell receptor (beta chain) was profiled in a study of cytomegalovirus exposure and HLA in healthy donors. V was trimmed by 1 base and J by 3 bases, leaving 2 bases between them. The germline V gene has CDR1 GTSNPN and CDR2 SVGIG (reference sequence). This CDR3 contains 11 residues. On this clone itself: Its target is not known.

The donors were part of the validation cohort, which consisted of more than 90 subjects and was separate from the first cohort of 666 subjects. Measured with immunoSEQ multiplex PCR; TCRdb has only the in-frame clones, and not every one. The repertoire consists of about 160,000 clones, with about 86% occurring once and the leading ten covering roughly 5.7%. Overall study findings and caveats: Reports showed the classifier diagnosing cytomegalovirus status with high specificity and sensitivity. As confirmed in vitro, a few CMV-associated chains were specific for CMV antigens.

The chain couples TRBV30 to TRBJ2-3; no definite D call. Input material: PBMCs. The TCR sequence derives from a woman in her thirties in good health and CMV-seronegative. The CDR3 DNA reads TGTGCCTGGAGTGAGACAGATACGCAGTATTTT. It yields the protein CAWSETDTQYF.